This T cell receptor beta chain was obtained from a study of beta chain features in type 1 diabetes. Every bit of the isolated RNA underwent reverse transcription, so sequencing read expressed TCRB transcripts. TCRdb keeps only in-frame clones here, not all; method: immunoSEQ multiplex PCR. The sample includes about 360,000 clones, roughly 13% of them seen just once. V lost 2 bases and J lost 5; bases outside the gene matches: 4. Germline V gene sequence: CDR1 MDHEN, CDR2 SYDVKM. The CDR3 length is 14 residues. This clone has more than one count but fewer than ten. The chain carries TRBV28 and TRBJ2-5; 8 nucleotides line up with TRBD1. The receptor comes from a man younger than 35 in good health. Sequences were obtained from naive CD4+ T cells from blood. CDR3 nucleotide sequence: TGTGCCAGCAGTTTACAGGGGGCGACGGAGACCCAGTACTTC. It translates to CASSLQGATETQYF.